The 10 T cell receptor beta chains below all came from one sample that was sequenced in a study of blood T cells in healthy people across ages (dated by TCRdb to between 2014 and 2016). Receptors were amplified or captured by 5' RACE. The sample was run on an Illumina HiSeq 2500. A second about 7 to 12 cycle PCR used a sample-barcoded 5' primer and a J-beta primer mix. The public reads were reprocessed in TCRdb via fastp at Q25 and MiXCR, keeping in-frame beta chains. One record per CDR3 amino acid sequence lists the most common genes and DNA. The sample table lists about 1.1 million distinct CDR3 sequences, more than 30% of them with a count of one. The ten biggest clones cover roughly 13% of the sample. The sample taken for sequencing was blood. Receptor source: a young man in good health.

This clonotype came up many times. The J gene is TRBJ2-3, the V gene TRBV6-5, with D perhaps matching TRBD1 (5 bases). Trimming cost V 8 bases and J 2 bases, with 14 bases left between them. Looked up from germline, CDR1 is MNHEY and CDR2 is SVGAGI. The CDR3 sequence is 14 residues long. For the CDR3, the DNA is TGTGCCAGCGGAAGACAGATCGACACAGATACGCAGTATTTT. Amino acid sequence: CASGRQIDTDTQYF.

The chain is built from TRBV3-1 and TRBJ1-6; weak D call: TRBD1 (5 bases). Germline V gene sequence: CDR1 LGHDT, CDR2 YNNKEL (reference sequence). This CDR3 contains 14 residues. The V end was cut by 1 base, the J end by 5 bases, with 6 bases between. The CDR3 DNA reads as TGTGCCAGCAGCCAAGGACAGCATAATTCACCCCTCCACTTT. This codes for CASSQGQHNSPLHF.

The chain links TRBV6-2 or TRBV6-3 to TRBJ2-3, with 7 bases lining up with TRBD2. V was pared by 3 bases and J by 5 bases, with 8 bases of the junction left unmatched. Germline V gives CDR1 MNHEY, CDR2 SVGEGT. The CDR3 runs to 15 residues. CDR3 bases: TGTGCCAGCAGTTATGCTAGCGGAGTCCGAGATACGCAGTATTTT. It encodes CASSYASGVRDTQYF.

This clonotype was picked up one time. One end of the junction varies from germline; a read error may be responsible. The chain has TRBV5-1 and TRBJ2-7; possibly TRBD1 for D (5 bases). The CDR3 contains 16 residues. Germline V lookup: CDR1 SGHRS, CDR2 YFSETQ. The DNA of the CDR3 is TGCGCCGGCAGCTTGGCCTATACCAGGGCATCCTACGAGCAGTACTTC. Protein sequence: CAGSLAYTRASYEQYF.

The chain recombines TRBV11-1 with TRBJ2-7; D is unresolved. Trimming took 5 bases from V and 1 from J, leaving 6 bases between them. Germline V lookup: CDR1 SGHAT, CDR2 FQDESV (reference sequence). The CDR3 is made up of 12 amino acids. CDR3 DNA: TGTGCCAGCAGCGGGAATTCCTACGAGCAGTACTTC. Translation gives CASSGNSYEQYF. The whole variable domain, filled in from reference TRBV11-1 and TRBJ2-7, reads EAEVAQSPRYKITEKSQAVAFWCDPISGHATLYWYRQILGQGPELLVQFQDESVVDDSQLPKDRFSAERLKGVDSTLKIQPAELGDSAMYLCASSGNSYEQYFGPGTRLTVT.

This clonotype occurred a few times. CDR3 sequence (DNA): TGCAGTGCTAGAGATCTCGGATTGGCGAGGGAGCAGTACTTC. Its translation is CSARDLGLAREQYF. The V call is TRBV20-1, the J call TRBJ2-7; no reliable D call. Germline values: CDR1 DFQATT, CDR2 SNEGSKA (reference sequence). V gave up 0 bases and J gave up 7 bases, with 16 bases separating them. CDR3 length: 14 residues.

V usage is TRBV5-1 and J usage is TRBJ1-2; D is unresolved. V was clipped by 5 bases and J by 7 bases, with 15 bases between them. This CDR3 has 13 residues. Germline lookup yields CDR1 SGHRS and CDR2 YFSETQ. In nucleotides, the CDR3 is TGCGCCAGCAGTTCTCTCCTTGCTGGTGGCTACACCTTC. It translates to CASSSLLAGGYTF.

CDR3 DNA: TGTGCCAGCAGTAACACCTTCCAAGAGACCCAGTACTTC. It encodes CASSNTFQETQYF. The rearrangement joins TRBV6-2 or TRBV6-3 to TRBJ2-5; D gene unclear. This CDR3 is built from 13 residues. The germline CDR1 and CDR2 sequences are MNHEY and SVGEGT. V was trimmed by 5 bases and J by 1 base, leaving 8 bases between them.

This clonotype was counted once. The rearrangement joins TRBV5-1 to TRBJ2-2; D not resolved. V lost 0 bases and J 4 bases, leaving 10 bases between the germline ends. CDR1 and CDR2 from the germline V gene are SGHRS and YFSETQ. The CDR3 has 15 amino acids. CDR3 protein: CASSLAVRGTGELFF. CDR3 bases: TGCGCCAGCAGCTTGGCCGTGCGCGGCACCGGGGAGCTGTTTTTT. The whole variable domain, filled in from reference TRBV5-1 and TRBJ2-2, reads KAGVTQTPRYLIKTRGQQVTLSCSPISGHRSVSWYQQTPGQGLQFLFEYFSETQRNKGNFPGRFSGRQFSNSRSEMNVSTLELGDSALYLCASSLAVRGTGELFFGEGSRLTVL.

CDR3 in DNA: TGTGCCAGCACCAGATTCAGGGGTAATGAAAAACTGTTTTTT. Its protein is CASTRFRGNEKLFF. The gene calls are TRBV6-5 and TRBJ1-4, with D possibly matching TRBD1 (6 bases). Germline V CDR1 and CDR2: MNHEY, SVGAGI. The CDR3 spans 14 residues. V shed 7 bases and J shed 4 bases, with 13 bases lying between them.